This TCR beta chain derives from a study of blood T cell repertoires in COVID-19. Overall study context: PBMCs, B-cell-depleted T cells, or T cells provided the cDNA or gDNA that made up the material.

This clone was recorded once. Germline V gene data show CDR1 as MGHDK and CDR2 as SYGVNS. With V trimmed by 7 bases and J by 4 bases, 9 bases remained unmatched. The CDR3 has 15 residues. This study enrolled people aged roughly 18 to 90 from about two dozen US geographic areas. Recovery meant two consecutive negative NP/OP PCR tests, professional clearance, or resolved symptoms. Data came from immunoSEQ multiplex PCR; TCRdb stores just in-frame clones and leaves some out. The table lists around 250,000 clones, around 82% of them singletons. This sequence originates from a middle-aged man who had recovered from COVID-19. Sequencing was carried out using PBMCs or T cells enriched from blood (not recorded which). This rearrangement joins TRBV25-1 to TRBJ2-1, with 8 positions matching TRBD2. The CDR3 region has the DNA TGTGCCAGCATCGAACTAGCGGAGACGTACAATGAGCAGTTCTTC. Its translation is CASIELAETYNEQFF.